A selection of T cell receptor beta chains follows, all from one sample in a study of blood T cell repertoires in COVID-19. TCRdb keeps only in-frame clones here, not all; method: immunoSEQ multiplex PCR. The repertoire holds some 250,000 clones, with more than 70% as singletons. The source material was peripheral blood. These receptor sequences come from a man aged 40-49 years with active or convalescent COVID-19. Both conserved end residues are part of each CDR3. D genes are given only for firm matches. Only part of the rows carry a size: once, few, many, or a class if the clone is expanded.

NA	TRBV15	TRBD2	TRBJ2-2	CATSRDLPLAGTEELFF	TGTGCCACCAGCAGAGATCTTCCCCTAGCGGGGACCGAGGAGCTGTTTTTT
NA	TRBV5-1	NA	TRBJ1-1	CASSLRLLGGTEAFF	TGCGCCAGCAGCTTGAGGTTGTTGGGGGGCACTGAAGCTTTCTTT
many	TRBV19	TRBD2	TRBJ2-2	CASSRTSGAGELFF	TGTGCCAGTAGTAGAACTAGCGGGGCCGGGGAGCTGTTTTTT
NA	TRBV19	NA	TRBJ1-1	CASSIGVAGTEAFF	TGTGCCAGTAGTATAGGGGTCGCGGGGACTGAAGCTTTCTTT
once	TRBV6-5	NA	TRBJ1-1	CASSYYPRQTTEAFF	TGTGCCAGCAGTTACTACCCCCGACAGACCACTGAAGCTTTCTTT
NA	TRBV12-5	TRBD1	TRBJ2-7	CASLGQGSSYEQYF	TGTGCTAGCCTAGGACAGGGCAGCTCCTACGAGCAGTACTTC
NA	TRBV10-1	NA	TRBJ1-4	CASSDFQGSEKLFF	TGCGCCAGCAGTGATTTTCAGGGATCGGAAAAACTGTTTTTT
NA	TRBV6-5	TRBD1	TRBJ1-2	CASSYRTTGDYGYTF	TGTGCCAGCAGTTACAGAACAACAGGGGACTATGGCTACACCTTC
once	TRBV18	TRBD1	TRBJ1-1	CASSPSLRGDAEAFF	TGTGCCAGCTCACCATCCCTCAGGGGGGACGCTGAAGCTTTCTTT
NA	TRBV30	NA	TRBJ1-5	CAWSHTGKGQPQHF	TGTGCCTGGAGCCATACAGGGAAGGGTCAGCCCCAGCATTTT
NA	TRBV7-3	TRBD2	TRBJ2-2	CASSPRLAGTGELFF	TGTGCCAGCAGCCCGCGACTAGCCGGCACCGGGGAGCTGTTTTTT
once	TRBV24-1	TRBD1	TRBJ1-2	CATSVDRGGNDGYTF	TGTGCCACCAGTGTCGACAGGGGAGGAAACGATGGCTACACCTTC
NA	TRBV29-1	TRBD1	TRBJ1-1	CSVATGGSYTEAFF	TGCAGCGTCGCCACAGGGGGCTCTTACACTGAAGCTTTTTTT
NA	TRBV19	NA	TRBJ1-5	CASTSRGVSNQPQHF	TGTGCCAGCACCTCCAGGGGCGTTAGCAATCAGCCCCAGCATTTT
NA	TRBV4-2	TRBD2	TRBJ2-7	CASSQGGRGDSYEQYF	TGTGCCAGCAGCCAAGGCGGGAGAGGGGACTCCTACGAGCAGTACTTC
NA	TRBV30	NA	TRBJ1-6	CAWAGGPGNNSPLHF	TGTGCCTGGGCGGGCGGACCGGGGAATAATTCACCCCTCCACTTT
NA	TRBV2	NA	TRBJ1-5	CASSEAADNNQPQHF	TGTGCCAGCAGTGAAGCGGCGGACAACAATCAGCCCCAGCATTTT
NA	TRBV20-1	TRBD2	TRBJ2-7	CSASLGLAGGSYEQYF	TGCAGTGCTAGTCTCGGGCTAGCGGGGGGTTCCTACGAGCAGTACTTC
NA	TRBV11-2	NA	TRBJ2-1	CASSRLTGSYNEQFF	TGTGCCAGCAGCCGTTTAACAGGCTCCTACAATGAGCAGTTCTTC
NA	TRBV6-5	NA	TRBJ1-3	CASSPTPNSGNTIYF	TGTGCCAGCAGTCCGACACCCAACTCTGGAAACACCATATATTTT
NA	TRBV25-1	NA	TRBJ1-4	CASSGGKEGFRKLFF	TGTGCCAGCAGTGGGGGCAAAGAAGGTTTTCGGAAACTGTTTTTT
NA	TRBV6-1	TRBD2	TRBJ2-1	CASSGAGSSGRKEQFF	TGTGCCAGCAGTGGAGCTGGGTCTAGCGGGAGGAAAGAGCAGTTCTTC
NA	TRBV19	NA	TRBJ2-5	CASSLGQTETQYF	TGTGCCAGTAGTTTAGGACAGACGGAGACCCAGTACTTC
NA	TRBV5-1	TRBD1	TRBJ1-2	CASSLGTGANYGYTF	TGCGCCAGCAGCTTGGGGACAGGGGCTAACTATGGCTACACCTTC
once	TRBV6-6	TRBD1	TRBJ2-3	CASSRGQGLLPDTQYF	TGTGCCAGCAGTCGCGGACAGGGTCTATTGCCAGATACGCAGTATTTT
NA	TRBV10-3	NA	TRBJ1-1	CAISSGGLTNTEAFF	TGTGCCATCTCATCGGGGGGCCTAACCAACACTGAAGCTTTCTTT
NA	TRBV7-8	NA	TRBJ2-3	CASSFQRVADTQYF	TGTGCCAGCAGCTTCCAGAGGGTGGCAGATACGCAGTATTTT
NA	TRBV5-8	TRBD1	TRBJ1-1	CASSSQGDTEAFF	TGTGCCAGCAGCTCTCAGGGGGACACTGAAGCTTTCTTT
NA	TRBV12-3/TRBV12-4	TRBD1	TRBJ1-1	CASSLARGQAFF	TGTGCCAGCAGTTTAGCGAGGGGGCAGGCTTTCTTT
once	TRBV7-9	TRBD1	TRBJ1-2	CASSLTQGAEPYGYTF	TGTGCCAGCAGCTTAACGCAGGGGGCCGAACCCTATGGCTACACCTTC
NA	TRBV2	TRBD1	TRBJ2-7	CASNGQGQGEQYF	TGTGCCAGCAACGGACAGGGCCAGGGCGAGCAGTACTTC
NA	TRBV3-1/TRBV3-2	NA	TRBJ2-7	CASSPIGQGRAEQYF	TGTGCCAGCAGCCCCATAGGGCAGGGTAGGGCCGAGCAGTACTTC
once	TRBV4-3	NA	TRBJ2-7	CASSRNRGDTLPYEQYF	TGCGCCAGCAGCCGGAACCGGGGGGACACCCTCCCCTACGAGCAGTACTTC
NA	TRBV7-3	TRBD2	TRBJ2-3	CASRKAGGPTDTQYF	TGTGCCAGCAGGAAAGCGGGGGGGCCAACAGATACGCAGTATTTT
few	TRBV12-3/TRBV12-4	NA	TRBJ1-2	CASSFYSYGYTF	TGTGCCAGCAGTTTCTATTCCTATGGCTACACCTTC
NA	TRBV29-1	TRBD2	TRBJ2-1	CSVGLAGTSSYNEQFF	TGCAGCGTCGGACTAGCGGGAACGAGCTCCTACAATGAGCAGTTCTTC
NA	TRBV5-8	TRBD1	TRBJ1-5	CASSLPTGSDSNQPQHF	TGTGCCAGCAGCTTACCGACAGGGAGCGATAGCAATCAGCCCCAGCATTTT
once	TRBV29-1	NA	TRBJ1-4	CSVQLGGWNEKLFF	TGCAGCGTTCAGCTGGGGGGTTGGAATGAAAAACTGTTTTTT
few	TRBV5-1	TRBD1	TRBJ1-4	CASSPGQGGNEKLFF	TGCGCCAGCAGCCCGGGACAGGGCGGGAATGAAAAACTGTTTTTT